Below, 23 T cell receptor beta chains from the same sample are listed, as sequenced in a study of beta chain features in type 1 diabetes (dated by TCRdb to 2016 to 2019). Library construction relied on the immunoSEQ multiplex PCR assay. The High Capacity cDNA Reverse Transcription Kit was used to reverse transcribe all of the isolated RNA, meaning that expressed TCRB transcripts were what got sequenced. The immuneACCESS repertoire file appears here via TCRdb, limited to in-frame rearrangements. These files lack a portion of the clones; in checked studies, under half of the deficit traces to unresolved V genes, and the cause of the others is not known. A total of around 200,000 clones appear in this sample, about 13% of them only once. The ten largest clones represent 0.55% to 0.8% of the sample. Sequenced: central memory CD4+ T cells from blood. The receptor set was obtained from a woman aged 18 to 35 in good health.

The V gene is TRBV25-1, the J gene TRBJ1-1; 9 nucleotides match TRBD1. Germline trimming cut 5 bases from V and 4 bases from J; bases unmatched to any gene: 5. Germline CDR1 reads MGHDK; CDR2 reads SYGVNS. This CDR3 has 14 amino acids. CDR3 sequence (DNA): TGTGCCAGCAGTCCCGGGACAGGGCCCACTGAAGCTTTCTTT. It yields the protein CASSPGTGPTEAFF.

The chain employs TRBV2 and TRBJ2-7; D might be TRBD2 (6 bases). The length of the CDR3 is 15 residues. Trimming stripped 9 bases from V and 5 bases from J, with 23 bases between. Germline V lookup: CDR1 SNHLY, CDR2 FYNNEI. This CDR3 is CASYDPGSPGNEQYF. CDR3 nucleotides: TGTGCCAGTTATGACCCCGGGAGCCCAGGCAACGAGCAGTACTTC.

This clone occurred a few times. This sample includes further DNA sequences coding for the same CDR3. The rearrangement links TRBV19 to TRBJ1-5; D not resolved. CDR1 and CDR2 from the germline V gene are LNHDA and SQIVND (reference sequence). With 5 bases removed from V and 7 bases from J, the gap between germline ends came to 9 bases. The CDR3 has 12 amino acids. The CDR3 nucleotides read TGTGCCAGTAGTGAACAGTACCAGCCCCAGCATTTT. This translates into CASSEQYQPQHF. Filled out from reference TRBV19 and TRBJ1-5, the complete variable domain reads DGGITQSPKYLFRKEGQNVTLSCEQNLNHDAMYWYRQDPGQGLRLIYYSQIVNDFQKGDIAEGYSVSREKKESFPLTVTSAQKNPTAFYLCASSEQYQPQHFGDGTRLSIL.

V gene TRBV5-5 combines with J gene TRBJ1-2; the match to TRBD1 covers 7 bases. Trimming removed 4 bases from V and 4 bases from J; junction bases left unmatched: 7. CDR1 is SGHKS, CDR2 YYEKEE, per germline (reference sequence). The CDR3 is 14 residues long. This CDR3 is CASSLQTGPYGYTF. For the CDR3, the DNA is TGTGCCAGCAGCCTCCAGACAGGGCCCTATGGCTACACCTTC.

The rearrangement links TRBV5-1 to TRBJ2-7; TRBD1 might be the D (5 bases). There are 13 residues in the CDR3. Looked up from germline, CDR1 is SGHRS and CDR2 is YFSETQ. V gave up 8 bases and J gave up 4 bases, with 16 bases separating them. The DNA of the CDR3 is TGCGCCAGTAACCCTGGCAGGGAATACGAGCAGTACTTC. It codes for CASNPGREYEQYF.

In this sample, this clone turned up a few times. The chain recombines TRBV14 with TRBJ2-2; D is unclear. Looked up from germline, CDR1 is SGHDN and CDR2 is FVKESK. Trimming took 0 bases from V and 3 from J, leaving 2 bases between them. The CDR3 covers 13 residues. This CDR3 reads CASSQDYTGELFF. The CDR3 DNA reads as TGTGCCAGCAGCCAAGACTACACCGGGGAGCTGTTTTTT.

V is TRBV5-6 and J is TRBJ2-1; 12 nucleotides agree with TRBD2. Germline-derived CDR1 and CDR2 are SGHDT and YYEEEE. Losses at the gene ends were 4 bases for V and 7 bases for J; bases not matched to a gene: 9. This CDR3 has 16 amino acids. CDR3 coding DNA: TGTGCCAGCAGCCCCCTTCTAGCGGGAGGGGGTAATGAGCAGTTCTTC. Encoded protein: CASSPLLAGGGNEQFF.

This clone was recorded a few times. The chain uses TRBV7-9 and TRBJ1-2; D call uncertain. The germline V and J ends were trimmed by 4 bases and 4 bases, with 10 bases remaining between them. The CDR3 covers 13 residues. CDR1 and CDR2 (germline): SEHNR, FQNEAQ (reference sequence). The CDR3, as DNA: TGTGCCAGCAGCTCAACGGTCGGCTATGGCTACACCTTC. This translates into CASSSTVGYGYTF.

The gene calls are TRBV2 and TRBJ2-7; D is unclear. Germline V lookup: CDR1 SNHLY, CDR2 FYNNEI. This CDR3 has 13 residues. V was cut by 8 bases and J by 1 base, with 12 bases left in between. Here the CDR3 DNA reads TGTGCCAGCGGAAATACAGATTCCTACGAGCAGTACTTC. Residues: CASGNTDSYEQYF.

This clone came up a few times. The chain couples TRBV11-2 to TRBJ1-5; D gene unclear. Germline CDR1 and CDR2: SGHAT and FQNNGV. There are 11 residues in the CDR3. V was trimmed by 11 bases and J by 7 bases, leaving 12 bases between them. DNA of the CDR3: TGTGCCGGCAAGACTTGGCAGCCCCAGCATTTT. It is translated as CAGKTWQPQHF.

V is TRBV30 and J is TRBJ1-6; D ambiguous. V was pared by 5 bases and J by 10 bases, with 12 bases between. The length of the CDR3 is 12 residues. Per the germline V gene, CDR1 is GTSNPN and CDR2 is SVGIG (reference sequence). CDR3 protein: CAWQWLGSPLHF. The CDR3, as DNA: TGTGCCTGGCAGTGGTTGGGCTCACCCCTCCACTTT.

This clone has only a few counts. This chain joins TRBV6-5 and TRBJ2-7; the D gene is possibly TRBD1 (5 bases). Germline CDR1 and CDR2: MNHEY and SVGAGI. This CDR3 is built from 13 residues. The V end lost 4 bases, the J end lost 4 bases, and 11 bases lay between the germline ends. The CDR3 spells CASSLSQEYEQYF. The CDR3 coding sequence is TGTGCCAGCAGTTTATCACAGGAGTACGAGCAGTACTTC.

This clone has just a few counts. The chain has TRBV7-2 and TRBJ2-1; tentatively, D is TRBD1 (5 bases). Germline CDR1 reads SGHTA; CDR2 reads FQGNSA. This CDR3 has 13 amino acids. V was trimmed by 4 bases and J by 8 bases, leaving 12 bases between them. The CDR3: CASSSQGYYEQFF. CDR3 in DNA: TGTGCCAGCAGCTCCCAGGGTTACTATGAGCAGTTCTTC. Full variable domain (outside the CDR3, taken from reference TRBV7-2 and TRBJ2-1): GAGVSQSPSNKVTEKGKDVELRCDPISGHTALYWYRQSLGQGLEFLIYFQGNSAPDKSGLPSDRFSAERTGGSVSTLTIQRTQQEDSAVYLCASSSQGYYEQFFGPGTRLTVL.

The CDR3 region is CASSYSGRGADTQYF. The CDR3 coding sequence is TGTGCCAGCAGCTATAGCGGGAGAGGGGCAGATACGCAGTATTTT. This sequence joins TRBV28 and TRBJ2-3, with 9 bases that match TRBD2. With V trimmed by 6 bases and J by 4 bases, 8 bases remained unmatched. Germline V gene data show CDR1 as MDHEN and CDR2 as SYDVKM. This CDR3 comprises 15 residues.

The chain combines TRBV28 with TRBJ2-7; D not certain. Trimming removed 5 bases from V and 0 bases from J, with 5 bases in between. The CDR3 consists of 12 residues. The germline V gene has CDR1 MDHEN and CDR2 SYDVKM. CDR3: CASSIRSYEQYF. CDR3 bases: TGTGCCAGCAGTATTCGCTCCTACGAGCAGTACTTC.

Only a few counts were recorded for this clone. V and J are TRBV19 and TRBJ2-2, with 7 bases aligning to TRBD1. The J segment lost 6 bases and the V segment lost 8 bases, leaving 6 bases of the junction unmatched. From germline, CDR1 is LNHDA and CDR2 SQIVND (reference sequence). This CDR3 has 13 residues. The CDR3, as DNA: TGTGCCAGTCGACCAGACAGGGCCGGGGAGCTGTTTTTT. This codes for CASRPDRAGELFF.

In its sample, this clone was seen a few times. The J gene is TRBJ2-5, the V gene TRBV5-1; TRBD1 agrees at 7 bases. With 2 bases clipped from V and 5 bases from J, the junction kept 21 bases outside the gene matches. Germline loops: CDR1 SGHRS, CDR2 YFSETQ. The CDR3 runs to 19 residues. The CDR3 bases are TGCGCCAGCAGCTTACCGCGGACCCTTTGGCAGGGGGTAGGGGAGACCCAGTACTTC. Translating it yields CASSLPRTLWQGVGETQYF.

The rearrangement uses TRBV5-4 and TRBJ2-7; tentative D call: TRBD1 (6 bases). CDR1 and CDR2 from the germline V gene are SGHNT and YYREEE (reference sequence). The length of the CDR3 is 13 residues. The ends were cut back, 2 bases at V and 7 bases at J, with 13 bases in the middle. This CDR3 is CASSLDVRGEQYF. DNA for the CDR3: TGTGCCAGCAGCTTAGATGTCAGGGGAGAGCAGTACTTC.

This clone was counted only a few times. This sequence joins TRBV6-1 and TRBJ2-1, with TRBD1 identical over 7 bases. The CDR3 loop spans 14 amino acids. J was trimmed by 6 bases and V by 2 bases; bases with no gene match: 4. In germline, CDR1 is MNHNS, CDR2 SASEGT. The CDR3 region is CASSELQGVNEQFF. Written as DNA, the CDR3 is TGTGCCAGCAGTGAACTTCAGGGGGTCAATGAGCAGTTCTTC.

CDR3 in amino acids: CASSLGGSRYEQYF. The CDR3 region has the DNA TGTGCCAGCAGCTTAGGTGGGTCTAGGTACGAGCAGTACTTC. The chain combines TRBV7-2 with TRBJ2-7; D unresolved. V was shortened by 1 base and J by 4 bases, with 11 bases between the two germline ends. The CDR3 runs to 14 residues. Per germline, CDR1 SGHTA and CDR2 FQGNSA.

In this sample, this clone turned up a few times. One end of the junction fails to match germline, which may point to a read error. DNA for the CDR3: TGTGCCATCAGTGAATCGGGGACAGGGGCCTACGAGCAGTACTTC. This gives the protein CAISESGTGAYEQYF. J is TRBJ2-7 and V is TRBV6-1, with 10 bases matching TRBD1. The CDR3 has 15 amino acids. Germline assignment: CDR1 MNHNS and CDR2 SASEGT.

The chain couples TRBV2 to TRBJ1-5; no definite D call. The germline gives CDR1 SNHLY, CDR2 FYNNEI. The germline V and J ends were trimmed by 6 bases and 1 base, with 13 bases remaining between them. The CDR3 length is 15 residues. The CDR3, as DNA: TGTGCCAGCAGCGAGGAGACTAGAAGCAATCAGCCCCAGCATTTT. Translated, it gives CASSEETRSNQPQHF.

This clone showed up just a few times. This sequence joins TRBV5-4 and TRBJ1-2; the match to TRBD1 covers 7 bases. CDR3 length equals 15 residues. The junction had 6 bases not matched to a gene; V was cut back by 1 base and J by 3 bases. CDR1 SGHNT and CDR2 YYREEE come from the germline V gene (reference sequence). The CDR3 DNA reads as TGTGCCAGCAGCTTGATCGGACAGGATGACTATGGCTACACCTTC. Translated, it gives CASSLIGQDDYGYTF.